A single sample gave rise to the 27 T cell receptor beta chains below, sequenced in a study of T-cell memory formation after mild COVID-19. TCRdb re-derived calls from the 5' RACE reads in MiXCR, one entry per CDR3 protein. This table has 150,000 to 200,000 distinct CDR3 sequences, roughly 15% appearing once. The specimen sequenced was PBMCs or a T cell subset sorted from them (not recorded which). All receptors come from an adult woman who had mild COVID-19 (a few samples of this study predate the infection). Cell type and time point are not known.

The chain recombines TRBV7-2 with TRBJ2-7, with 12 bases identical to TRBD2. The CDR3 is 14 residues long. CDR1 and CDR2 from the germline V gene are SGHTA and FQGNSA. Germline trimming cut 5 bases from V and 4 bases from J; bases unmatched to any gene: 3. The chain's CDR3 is CASSDTSGRYEQYF. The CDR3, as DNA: TGTGCCAGCAGCGATACTAGCGGGAGGTACGAGCAGTACTTC. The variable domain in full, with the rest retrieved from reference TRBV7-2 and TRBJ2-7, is GAGVSQSPSNKVTEKGKDVELRCDPISGHTALYWYRQSLGQGLEFLIYFQGNSAPDKSGLPSDRFSAERTGGSVSTLTIQRTQQEDSAVYLCASSDTSGRYEQYFGPGTRLTVT.

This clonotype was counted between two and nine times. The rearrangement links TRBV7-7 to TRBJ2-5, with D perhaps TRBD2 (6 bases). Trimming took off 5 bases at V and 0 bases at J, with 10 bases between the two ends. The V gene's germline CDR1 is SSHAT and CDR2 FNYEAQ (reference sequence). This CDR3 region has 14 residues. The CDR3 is CASSRWGDQETQYF. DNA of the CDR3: TGTGCCAGCAGCAGGTGGGGGGACCAAGAGACCCAGTACTTC.

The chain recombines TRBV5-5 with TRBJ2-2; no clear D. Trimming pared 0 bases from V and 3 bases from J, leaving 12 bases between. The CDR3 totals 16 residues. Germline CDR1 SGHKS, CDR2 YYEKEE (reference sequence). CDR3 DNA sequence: TGTGCCAGCAGCTTGGGCGCCCGGGCTGACACCGGGGAGCTGTTTTTT. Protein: CASSLGARADTGELFF.

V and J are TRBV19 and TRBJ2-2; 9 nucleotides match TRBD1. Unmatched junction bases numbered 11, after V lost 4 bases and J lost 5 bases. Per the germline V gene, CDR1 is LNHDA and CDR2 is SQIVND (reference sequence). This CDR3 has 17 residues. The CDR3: CASSKAGQGQRTGELFF. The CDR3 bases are TGTGCCAGTAGTAAGGCCGGACAGGGGCAACGAACCGGGGAGCTGTTTTTT.

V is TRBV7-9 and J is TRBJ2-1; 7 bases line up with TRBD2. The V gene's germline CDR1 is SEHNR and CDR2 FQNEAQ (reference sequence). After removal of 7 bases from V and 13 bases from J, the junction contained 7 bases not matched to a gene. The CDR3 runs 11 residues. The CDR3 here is CASTTASGQFF. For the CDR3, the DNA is TGTGCCAGCACCACGGCTAGCGGTCAGTTCTTC.

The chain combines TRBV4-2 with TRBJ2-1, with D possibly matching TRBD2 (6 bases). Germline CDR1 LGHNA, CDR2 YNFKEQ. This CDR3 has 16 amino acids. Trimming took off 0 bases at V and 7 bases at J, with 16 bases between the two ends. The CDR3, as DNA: TGTGCCAGCAGCCAAGAAGTCGTCGGGGGTGTGAATGAGCAGTTCTTC. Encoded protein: CASSQEVVGGVNEQFF.

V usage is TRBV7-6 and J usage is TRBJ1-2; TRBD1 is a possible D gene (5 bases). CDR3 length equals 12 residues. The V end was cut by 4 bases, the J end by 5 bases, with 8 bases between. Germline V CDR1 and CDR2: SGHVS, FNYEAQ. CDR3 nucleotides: TGTGCCAGCAGCTCTCCAGGGTATGGCTACACCTTC. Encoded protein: CASSSPGYGYTF.

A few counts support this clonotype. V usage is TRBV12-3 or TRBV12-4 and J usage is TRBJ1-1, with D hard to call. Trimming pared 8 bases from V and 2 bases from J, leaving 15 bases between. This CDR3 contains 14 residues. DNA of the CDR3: TGTGCCAGCGGAGTAAGTCGACTCAACACTGAAGCTTTCTTT. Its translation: CASGVSRLNTEAFF.

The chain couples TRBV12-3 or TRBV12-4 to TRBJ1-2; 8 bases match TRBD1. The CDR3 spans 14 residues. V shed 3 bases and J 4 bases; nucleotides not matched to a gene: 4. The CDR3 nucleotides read TGTGCCAGCAGTTTTGGACAGGGCCTCTATGGCTACACCTTC. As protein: CASSFGQGLYGYTF.

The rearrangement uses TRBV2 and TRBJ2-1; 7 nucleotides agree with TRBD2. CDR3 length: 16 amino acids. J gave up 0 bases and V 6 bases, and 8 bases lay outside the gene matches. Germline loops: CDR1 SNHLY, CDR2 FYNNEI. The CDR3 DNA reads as TGTGCCAGCAGAGTAAGCCGGGACTACTCCTACAATGAGCAGTTCTTC. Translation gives CASRVSRDYSYNEQFF.

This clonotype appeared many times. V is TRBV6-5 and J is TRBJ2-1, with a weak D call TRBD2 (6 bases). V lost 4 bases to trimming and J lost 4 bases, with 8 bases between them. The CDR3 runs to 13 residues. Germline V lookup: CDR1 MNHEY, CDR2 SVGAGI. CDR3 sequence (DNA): TGTGCCAGCAGTTTTAGCGGATACAATGAGCAGTTCTTC. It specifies CASSFSGYNEQFF.

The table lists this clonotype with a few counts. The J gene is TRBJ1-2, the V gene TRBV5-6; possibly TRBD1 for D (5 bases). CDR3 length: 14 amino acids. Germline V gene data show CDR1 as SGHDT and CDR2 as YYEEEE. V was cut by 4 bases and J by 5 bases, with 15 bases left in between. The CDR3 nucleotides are TGTGCCAGCAGCCAACAGACAGTTAAATATGGCTACACCTTC. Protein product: CASSQQTVKYGYTF. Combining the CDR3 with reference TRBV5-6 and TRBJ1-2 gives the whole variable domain DAGVTQSPTHLIKTRGQQVTLRCSPKSGHDTVSWYQQALGQGPQFIFQYYEEEERQRGNFPDRFSGHQFPNYSSELNVNALLLGDSALYLCASSQQTVKYGYTFGSGTRLTVV.

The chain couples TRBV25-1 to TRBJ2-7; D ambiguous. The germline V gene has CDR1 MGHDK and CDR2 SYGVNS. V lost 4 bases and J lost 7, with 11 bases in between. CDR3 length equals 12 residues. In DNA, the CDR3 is TGTGCCAGCAGTGTCGCCCCGGAGGAGCAGTACTTC. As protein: CASSVAPEEQYF.

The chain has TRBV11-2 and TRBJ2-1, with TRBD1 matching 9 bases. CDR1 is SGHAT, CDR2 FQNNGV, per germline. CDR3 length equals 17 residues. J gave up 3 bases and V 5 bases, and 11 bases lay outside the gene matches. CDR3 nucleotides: TGTGCCAGCAGCCCCAAGGCGGGACAGGGCCACTACAATGAGCAGTTCTTC. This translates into CASSPKAGQGHYNEQFF.

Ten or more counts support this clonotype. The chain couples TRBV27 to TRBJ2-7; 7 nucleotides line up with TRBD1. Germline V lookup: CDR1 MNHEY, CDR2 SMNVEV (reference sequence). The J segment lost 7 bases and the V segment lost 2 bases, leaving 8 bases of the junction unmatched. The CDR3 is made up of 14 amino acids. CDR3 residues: CASSLGLGGREQYF. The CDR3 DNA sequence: TGTGCCAGCAGTTTAGGGCTAGGGGGCCGAGAGCAGTACTTC.

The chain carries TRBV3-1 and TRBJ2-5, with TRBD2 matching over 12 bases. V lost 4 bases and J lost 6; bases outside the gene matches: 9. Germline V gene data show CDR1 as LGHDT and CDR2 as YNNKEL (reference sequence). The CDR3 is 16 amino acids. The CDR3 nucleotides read TGTGCCAGCAGCCTGTCCGGACTAGCGGGGCGGCAGACCCAGTACTTC. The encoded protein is CASSLSGLAGRQTQYF.

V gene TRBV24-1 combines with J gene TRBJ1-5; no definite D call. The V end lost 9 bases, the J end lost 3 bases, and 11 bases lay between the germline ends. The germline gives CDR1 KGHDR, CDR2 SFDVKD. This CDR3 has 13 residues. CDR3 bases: TGTGCCACCTCGGACGGAAACAATCAGCCCCAGCATTTT. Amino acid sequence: CATSDGNNQPQHF.

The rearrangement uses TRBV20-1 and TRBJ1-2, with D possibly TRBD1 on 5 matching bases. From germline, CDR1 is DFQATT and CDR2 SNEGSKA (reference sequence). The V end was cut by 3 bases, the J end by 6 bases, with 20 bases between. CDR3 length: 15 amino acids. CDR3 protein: CSARGRQGVYNGYTF. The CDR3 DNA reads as TGCAGTGCTAGGGGTCGCCAAGGGGTTTATAATGGCTACACCTTC.

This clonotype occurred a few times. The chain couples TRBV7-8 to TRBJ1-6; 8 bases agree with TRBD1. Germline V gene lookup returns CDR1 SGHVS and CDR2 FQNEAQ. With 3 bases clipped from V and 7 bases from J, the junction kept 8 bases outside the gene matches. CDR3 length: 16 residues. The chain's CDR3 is CASSLLYRGRNSPLHF. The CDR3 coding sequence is TGTGCCAGCAGCTTGCTCTACAGGGGGAGGAATTCACCCCTCCACTTT.

The CDR3 sequence is CASRAPNTGELFF. The CDR3 DNA sequence: TGTGCCAGCAGGGCACCGAACACCGGGGAGCTGTTTTTT. The J gene is TRBJ2-2, the V gene TRBV3-1; D is undetermined. The CDR3 spans 13 residues. Germline-derived CDR1 and CDR2 are LGHDT and YNNKEL (reference sequence). Trimming pared 6 bases from V and 0 bases from J, leaving 5 bases between.

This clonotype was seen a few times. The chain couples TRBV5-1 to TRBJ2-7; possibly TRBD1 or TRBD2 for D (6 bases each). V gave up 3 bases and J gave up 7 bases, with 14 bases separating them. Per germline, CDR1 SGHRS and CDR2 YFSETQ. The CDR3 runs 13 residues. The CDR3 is CASSSPGAMEQYF. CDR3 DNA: TGCGCCAGCAGCTCCCCGGGGGCTATGGAGCAGTACTTC.

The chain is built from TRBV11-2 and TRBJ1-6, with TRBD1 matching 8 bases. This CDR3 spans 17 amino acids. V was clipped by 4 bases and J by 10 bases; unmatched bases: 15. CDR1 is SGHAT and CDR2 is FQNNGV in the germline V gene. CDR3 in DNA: TGTGCCAGCAGCTCCCCATCGACAGGGGTCGTAAACTCACCCCTCCACTTT. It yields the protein CASSSPSTGVVNSPLHF.

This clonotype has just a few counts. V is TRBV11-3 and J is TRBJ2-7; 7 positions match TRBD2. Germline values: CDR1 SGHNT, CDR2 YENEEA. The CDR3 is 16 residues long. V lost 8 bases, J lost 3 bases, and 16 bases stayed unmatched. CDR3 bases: TGTGCCAGCCGGAGGGAGGGAGGCTTAACCCACTACGAGCAGTACTTC. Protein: CASRREGGLTHYEQYF.

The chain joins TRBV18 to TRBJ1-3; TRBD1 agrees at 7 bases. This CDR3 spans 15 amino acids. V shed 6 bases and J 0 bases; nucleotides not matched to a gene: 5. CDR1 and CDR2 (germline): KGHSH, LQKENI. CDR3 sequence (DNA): TGTGCCAGCTCCCTAGGGACAGCCTCTGGAAACACCATATATTTT. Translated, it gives CASSLGTASGNTIYF.

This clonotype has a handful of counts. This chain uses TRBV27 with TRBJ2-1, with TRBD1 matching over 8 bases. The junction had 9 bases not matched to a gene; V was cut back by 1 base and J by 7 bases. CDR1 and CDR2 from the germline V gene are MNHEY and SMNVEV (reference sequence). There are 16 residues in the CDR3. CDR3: CASSLWGGTGANEQFF. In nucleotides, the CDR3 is TGTGCCAGCAGTTTATGGGGCGGGACAGGAGCGAATGAGCAGTTCTTC.

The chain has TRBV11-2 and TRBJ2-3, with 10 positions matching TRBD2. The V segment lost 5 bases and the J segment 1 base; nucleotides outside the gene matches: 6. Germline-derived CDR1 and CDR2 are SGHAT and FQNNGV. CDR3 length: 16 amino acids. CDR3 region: CASSLLAGGGTDTQYF. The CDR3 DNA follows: TGTGCCAGCAGCCTATTAGCGGGGGGAGGCACAGATACGCAGTATTTT.

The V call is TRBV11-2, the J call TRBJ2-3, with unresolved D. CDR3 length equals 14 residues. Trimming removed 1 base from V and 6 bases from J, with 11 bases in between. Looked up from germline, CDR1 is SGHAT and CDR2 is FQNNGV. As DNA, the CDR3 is TGTGCCAGCAGCTTAGTCGTGTCGGTGGATACGCAGTATTTT. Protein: CASSLVVSVDTQYF.